This T cell receptor beta chain was recovered during a study of T cells in Graves' hyperthyroidism and ophthalmopathy (dated by TCRdb to the late 2010s). Some background on the complete study: Peripheral blood was sampled at the time of initial diagnosis, prior to any treatment. To identify distinguishing TCR V-J signatures, a discovery cohort of around 100 patients was used, comprising 43 with Graves' ophthalmopathy and 57 with stable Graves' hyperthyroidism. Prospective prediction of ophthalmopathy was tested in an independent validation cohort consisting of 18 to 20 hyperthyroidism patients and around 16 patients who later progressed to ophthalmopathy. The 90 or so discovery patients were randomly split 7:3 into training and test sets. Thyroid tissue and blood T-cell repertoires from six Graves' hyperthyroidism patients were also compared in the study. Following sampling, methimazole starting at 30 mg daily was given to hyperthyroidism patients, and high-dose intravenous methylprednisolone was given to ophthalmopathy patients. The paper reports TCR Vbeta CDR3 sequencing of 130 to 150 peripheral blood samples: 43 ophthalmopathy, fewer than 85 hyperthyroidism and around 17 progressor patients. The full study reports these points: Blood samples also contained most of the expanded thyroid clonotypes (frequency above 0.001), which suggests that blood repertoires may reflect thyroid immune responses. In cross-validation, a model built on a 13 V-J signature told ophthalmopathy apart from stable hyperthyroidism with 87.88% sensitivity and around 83% specificity, and in testing the same model reached 80%/75%. In validation, the model predicted progression to ophthalmopathy with 55% to 71% sensitivity and 72.22% specificity, a median of about 6 months before onset. No statistical method was used to set the sample size in advance, and investigators knew the group allocation.

This clonotype was counted a few times. Its antigen is still unknown. No base qualities exist here, and no much larger clone lies one base off it. CDR1 and CDR2 are read off the germline V gene as MNHEY and SVGAGI. From cysteine to phenylalanine, the CDR3 is 19 amino acids long. Only CDR3 DNA remains: 57 bases, in frame from the first base. At the junction V is shortened by 2 bases and J by 5 bases; bases outside the gene matches: 14. Graves' hyperthyroidism was defined as stable when no progression to ophthalmopathy occurred over 18 months of follow-up. The hyperthyroidism patients were between 18 and 65 years old and newly diagnosed, with a disease duration of less than 2 months. Patients with uncontrolled infections, other autoimmune diseases, pregnancy or lactation were excluded. Diagnoses relied on clinical symptoms, serum thyroxine and TRAb, thyroid ultrasound and orbital computed tomography. Ficoll-Paque density gradient centrifugation was used to isolate PBMCs from 8 to 10 ml of fresh peripheral blood. Trizol reagent was used to extract total RNA, and RNA quality was then checked on an Agilent 2100 Bioanalyzer.

The TCR beta CDR3 regions were amplified from the RNA transcripts. The first round of RT-PCR for the TCR CDR3 was performed with the HTBI primer set and the Qiagen OneStep RT-PCR kit. Libraries were constructed in a second round of multiplex PCR, after which size selection and purification were performed. Sequencing of the libraries was done on an Illumina HiSeq2000 using paired-end 100 bp reads. Under the source paper's analysis protocol: SOAPnuke was used to process the raw data, removing reads that contained adapters or uncalled bases, had a mean Phred below 15, or lacked an exact match to the constant primer or identifier. High-quality paired reads were merged using COPE v1.2.5, and each unique nucleotide sequence was defined as a clonotype. Clonotypes were aligned to IMGT TRBV, TRBD and TRBJ reference segments using MiTCR v1.1. The analysis included only V-J combinations with a frequency above 0.0001, which together covered more than 99% of the repertoires. A TCS score was defined as the ratio between F50 (clonal expansion) and ExV (chaos), using BLOSUM62-based TCRdist between CDR3 peptides within each V-J. Welch's t-statistics and random forest reduced fewer than 600 V-J features to 10 to 15, which were used in a naive Bayes classifier (R e1071). The similarity between thyroid and blood repertoires was quantified using the Morisita-Horn index. TCRdb handled the public reads itself, with Q25 trimming in fastp and clone calling in MiXCR, and kept productive beta chains. For every CDR3 protein sequence, its rows merge into one entry that carries the most common genes and DNA. These V and J calls are TCRdb output, not the study's own analysis. The sample contains about 840,000 distinct CDR3 sequences, over 35% of them found a single time. The ten largest clones add up to 8% to 9% of the sample.

The sequence is built from TRBV6-5 and TRBJ1-5, with TRBD1 identical over 11 junction bases. This clonotype originated in a young man with Graves' hyperthyroidism. The specimen sequenced was blood. CDR3 loop: CASSYVSGQGAGNDQPQHF. DNA sequence: TGTGCCAGCAGTTACGTTTCCGGACAGGGGGCGGGTAACGATCAGCCCCAGCATTTT.